These T cell receptor beta chains were read from a single sample in a study of T and B cells in COVID-19 patients. TCRdb re-analysed the multiplex PCR reads in MiXCR, keeping a single row per CDR3 protein. In the table there are more than 7,000 distinct CDR3 sequences, less than 45% of which are singletons. Sequencing was performed on blood. Every receptor here comes from a human donor who had recovered from COVID-19. Each CDR3 is given with its conserved first and last residue. D genes are given only for firm matches. Some rows mark clone size as missing; the rest say once, few, many or name a class of expanded clone.

J: TRBJ2-5; length: 15; size: -; D: -; V: TRBV5-6; CDR3: CASSITGPQQETQYF; DNA: TGTGCCAGCAGCATTACGGGACCCCAACAAGAGACCCAGTACTTC
J: TRBJ1-3; length: 14; size: -; D: -; V: TRBV19; CDR3: CASSNGLSGNTIYF; DNA: TGTGCCAGTAGTAATGGCCTCTCTGGAAACACCATATATTTT
J: TRBJ1-4; length: 13; size: -; D: -; V: TRBV19; CDR3: CAISVRGAEKLFF; DNA: TGTGCCATCAGTGTCCGGGGGGCGGAAAAACTGTTTTTT
J: TRBJ2-5; length: 15; size: -; D: TRBD2; V: TRBV5-1; CDR3: CASSLAGGAAETQYF; DNA: TGCGCCAGCAGCTTGGCCGGGGGGGCGGCGGAGACCCAGTACTTC
J: TRBJ2-3; length: 17; size: -; D: -; V: TRBV12-3/TRBV12-4; CDR3: CASSALSGHLGTDTQYF; DNA: TGTGCCAGCAGTGCACTGTCGGGCCACTTGGGCACAGATACGCAGTATTTT
J: TRBJ1-1; length: 14; size: -; D: -; V: TRBV15; CDR3: CATSRVGSNTEAFF; DNA: TGTGCCACCAGCAGAGTAGGGTCCAACACTGAAGCTTTCTTT
J: TRBJ2-2; length: 12; size: -; D: -; V: TRBV20-1; CDR3: CSARGNTGELFF; DNA: TGCAGTGCCAGGGGGAACACCGGGGAGCTGTTTTTT
J: TRBJ2-5; length: 11; size: -; D: -; V: TRBV18; CDR3: CASSPQETQYF; DNA: TGTGCCAGCTCACCCCAAGAGACCCAGTACTTC
J: TRBJ2-1; length: 14; size: -; D: -; V: TRBV7-6; CDR3: CASSLGGTPNEQFF; DNA: TGTGCCAGCAGCTTAGGTGGAACCCCCAATGAGCAGTTCTTC
J: TRBJ2-2; length: 14; size: -; D: -; V: TRBV11-3; CDR3: CASRKQGTTGELFF; DNA: TGTGCCAGCAGGAAACAGGGGACTACCGGGGAGCTGTTTTTT
J: TRBJ1-5; length: 13; size: -; D: -; V: TRBV19; CDR3: CASSGGARQPQHF; DNA: TGTGCCAGTAGTGGGGGGGCACGACAGCCCCAGCATTTT
J: TRBJ1-3; length: 11; size: few; D: -; V: TRBV19; CDR3: CARRAGNTIYF; DNA: TGTGCCAGGCGCGCTGGAAACACCATATATTTT
J: TRBJ1-2; length: 14; size: few; D: -; V: TRBV29-1; CDR3: CSVETRTGLRGYTF; DNA: TGCAGCGTTGAAACCAGGACGGGGTTGCGGGGCTACACCTTC
J: TRBJ1-1; length: 15; size: few; D: TRBD1; V: TRBV19; CDR3: CASSIRQGYGTEAFF; DNA: TGTGCCAGTAGTATCCGACAGGGGTACGGCACTGAAGCTTTCTTT
J: TRBJ2-1; length: 13; size: few; D: -; V: TRBV30; CDR3: CAWSVFSRPERFF; DNA: TGTGCCTGGAGTGTCTTTAGTAGGCCCGAACGGTTCTTC
J: TRBJ2-2; length: 16; size: few; D: TRBD1; V: TRBV6-6; CDR3: CASSKGTGGRTGELFF; DNA: TGTGCCAGCAGTAAAGGGACAGGGGGCCGAACCGGGGAGCTGTTTTTT
J: TRBJ1-5; length: 15; size: few; D: -; V: TRBV15; CDR3: CATSRDGEGNQPQHF; DNA: TGTGCCACCAGCAGAGATGGAGAAGGGAATCAGCCCCAGCATTTT
J: TRBJ1-5; length: 13; size: -; D: -; V: TRBV27; CDR3: CASSSGAYQPQHF; DNA: TGTGCCAGCAGTTCCGGAGCTTATCAGCCCCAGCATTTT
J: TRBJ2-7; length: 16; size: few; D: TRBD2; V: TRBV19; CDR3: CASSNPLGAREDEQYF; DNA: TGTGCCAGTAGTAATCCCCTAGGGGCCCGGGAGGACGAGCAGTACTTC
J: TRBJ1-1; length: 11; size: -; D: -; V: TRBV29-1; CDR3: CSVERETEAFF; DNA: TGCAGCGTTGAGAGGGAGACTGAAGCTTTCTTT
J: TRBJ2-2; length: 13; size: -; D: TRBD1; V: TRBV6-1; CDR3: CASSGQGAGELFF; DNA: TGTGCCAGCAGCGGACAGGGGGCCGGGGAGCTGTTTTTT
J: TRBJ2-1; length: 15; size: few; D: TRBD2; V: TRBV11-3; CDR3: CASSRGGGNYNEQFF; DNA: TGTGCCAGCAGCCGGGGGGGCGGGAATTACAATGAGCAGTTCTTC
J: TRBJ1-1; length: 13; size: -; D: TRBD1; V: TRBV6-1; CDR3: CASRGTGSTEAFF; DNA: TGTGCCAGCAGGGGGACAGGGAGCACTGAAGCTTTCTTT